This T cell receptor (beta chain) came from a study of Graves' ophthalmopathy and Graves' hyperthyroidism. Whole-study context: Investigators collected peripheral blood at initial diagnosis, before any treatment was given.

Looked up from germline, CDR1 is MNHNS and CDR2 is SASEGT. This CDR3 is built from 15 residues. Trimming pared 0 bases from V and 0 bases from J, leaving 9 bases between. The authors diagnosed from clinical symptoms, serum thyroxine, TRAb, thyroid ultrasound and orbital computed tomography. This clonotype was recorded at least ten times. As the template, RNA transcripts were used to amplify TCR beta CDR3 regions. HTBI-primed first-round RT-PCR preceded second-round multiplex PCR. TCRdb re-called the multiplex PCR reads through MiXCR, storing one row per CDR3 protein. The data hold approximately 380,000 distinct CDR3 sequences, with approximately 21% observed a single time.

This receptor was obtained from a woman under 30 with stable Graves' hyperthyroidism. The specimen sequenced was peripheral blood. This rearrangement joins TRBV6-1 to TRBJ2-7; either TRBD1 or TRBD2 may fit D (5 bases each). The CDR3: CASSEALGDSYEQYF. As DNA, the CDR3 is TGTGCCAGCAGTGAAGCGCTGGGGGACTCCTACGAGCAGTACTTC.